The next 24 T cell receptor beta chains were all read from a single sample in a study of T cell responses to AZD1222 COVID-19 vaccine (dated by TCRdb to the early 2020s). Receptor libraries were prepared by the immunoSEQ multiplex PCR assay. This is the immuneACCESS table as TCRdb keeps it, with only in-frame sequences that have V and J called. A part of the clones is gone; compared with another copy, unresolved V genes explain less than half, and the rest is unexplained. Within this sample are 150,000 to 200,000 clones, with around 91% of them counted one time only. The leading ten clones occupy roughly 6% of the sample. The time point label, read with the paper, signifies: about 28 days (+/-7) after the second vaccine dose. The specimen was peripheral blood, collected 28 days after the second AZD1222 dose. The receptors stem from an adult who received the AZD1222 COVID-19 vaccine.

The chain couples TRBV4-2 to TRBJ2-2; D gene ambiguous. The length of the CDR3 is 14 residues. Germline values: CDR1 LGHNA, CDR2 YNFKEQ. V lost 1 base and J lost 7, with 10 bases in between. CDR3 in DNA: TGTGCCAGCAGCCAAGTGGGGTGGGGCGGGGAGCTGTTTTTT. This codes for CASSQVGWGGELFF.

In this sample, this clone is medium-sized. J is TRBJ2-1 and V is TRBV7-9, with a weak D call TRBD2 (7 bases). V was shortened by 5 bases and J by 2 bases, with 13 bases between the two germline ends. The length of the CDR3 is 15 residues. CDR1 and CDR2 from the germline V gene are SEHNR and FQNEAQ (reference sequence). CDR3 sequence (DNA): TGTGCCAGCAGCCGGGACGGGGGGCCCTACAATGAGCAGTTCTTC. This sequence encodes CASSRDGGPYNEQFF.

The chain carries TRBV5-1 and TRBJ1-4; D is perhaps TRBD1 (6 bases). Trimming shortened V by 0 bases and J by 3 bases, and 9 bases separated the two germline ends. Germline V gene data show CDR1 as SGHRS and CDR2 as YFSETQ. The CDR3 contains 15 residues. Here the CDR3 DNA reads TGCGCCAGCAGCTTGGGACAGGTCCCTAATGAAAAACTGTTTTTT. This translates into CASSLGQVPNEKLFF. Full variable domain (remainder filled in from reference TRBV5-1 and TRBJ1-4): KAGVTQTPRYLIKTRGQQVTLSCSPISGHRSVSWYQQTPGQGLQFLFEYFSETQRNKGNFPGRFSGRQFSNSRSEMNVSTLELGDSALYLCASSLGQVPNEKLFFGSGTQLSVL.

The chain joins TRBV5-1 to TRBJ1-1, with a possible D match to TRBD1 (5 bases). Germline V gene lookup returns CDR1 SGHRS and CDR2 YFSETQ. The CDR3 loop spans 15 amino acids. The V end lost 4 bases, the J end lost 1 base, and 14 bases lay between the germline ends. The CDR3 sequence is CASSPGPPKNTEAFF. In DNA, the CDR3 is TGCGCCAGCAGCCCGGGGCCCCCGAAGAACACTGAAGCTTTCTTT. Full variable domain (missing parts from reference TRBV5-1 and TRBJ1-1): KAGVTQTPRYLIKTRGQQVTLSCSPISGHRSVSWYQQTPGQGLQFLFEYFSETQRNKGNFPGRFSGRQFSNSRSEMNVSTLELGDSALYLCASSPGPPKNTEAFFGQGTRLTVV.

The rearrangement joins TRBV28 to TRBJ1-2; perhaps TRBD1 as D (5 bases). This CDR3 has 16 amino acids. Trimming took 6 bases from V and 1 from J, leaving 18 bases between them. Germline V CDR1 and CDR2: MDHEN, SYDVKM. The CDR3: CASSPPGEAVNYGYTF. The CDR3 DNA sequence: TGTGCCAGCAGCCCCCCGGGGGAGGCCGTTAACTATGGCTACACCTTC.

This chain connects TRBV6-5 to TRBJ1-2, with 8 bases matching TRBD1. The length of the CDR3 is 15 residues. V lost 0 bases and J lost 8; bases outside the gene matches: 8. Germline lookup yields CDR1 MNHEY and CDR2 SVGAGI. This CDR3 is CASSYSTRGLWGYTF. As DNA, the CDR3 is TGTGCCAGCAGTTACTCGACCAGGGGGCTGTGGGGCTACACCTTC.

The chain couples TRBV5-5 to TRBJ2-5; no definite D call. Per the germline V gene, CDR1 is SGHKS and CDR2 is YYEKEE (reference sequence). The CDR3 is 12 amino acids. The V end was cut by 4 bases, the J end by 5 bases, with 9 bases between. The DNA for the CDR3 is TGTGCCAGCAGCCGGACGTTCGAGACCCAGTACTTC. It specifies CASSRTFETQYF. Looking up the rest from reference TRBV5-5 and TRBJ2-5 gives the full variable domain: DAGVTQSPTHLIKTRGQQVTLRCSPISGHKSVSWYQQVLGQGPQFIFQYYEKEERGRGNFPDRFSARQFPNYSSELNVNALLLGDSALYLCASSRTFETQYFGPGTRLLVL.

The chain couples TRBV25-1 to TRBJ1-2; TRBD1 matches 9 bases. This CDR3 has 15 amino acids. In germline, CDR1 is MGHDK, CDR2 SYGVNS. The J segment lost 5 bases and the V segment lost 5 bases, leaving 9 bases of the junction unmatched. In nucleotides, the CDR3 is TGTGCCAGCAGTTTCCCCGGGACAGGGTATTATGGCTACACCTTC. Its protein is CASSFPGTGYYGYTF.

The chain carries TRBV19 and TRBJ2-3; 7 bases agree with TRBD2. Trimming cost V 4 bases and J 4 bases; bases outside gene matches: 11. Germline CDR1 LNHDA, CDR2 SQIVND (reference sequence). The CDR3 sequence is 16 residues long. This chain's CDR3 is CASSTPSGGGADTQYF. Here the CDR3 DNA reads TGTGCCAGTAGTACCCCTAGCGGAGGAGGGGCAGATACGCAGTATTTT.

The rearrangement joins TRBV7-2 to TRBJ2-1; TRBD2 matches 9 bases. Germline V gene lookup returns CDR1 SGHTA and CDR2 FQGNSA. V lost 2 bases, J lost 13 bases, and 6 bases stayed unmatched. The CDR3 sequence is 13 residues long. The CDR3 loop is CASSLSQLAGQFF. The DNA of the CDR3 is TGTGCCAGCAGCTTAAGTCAACTAGCGGGCCAGTTCTTC.

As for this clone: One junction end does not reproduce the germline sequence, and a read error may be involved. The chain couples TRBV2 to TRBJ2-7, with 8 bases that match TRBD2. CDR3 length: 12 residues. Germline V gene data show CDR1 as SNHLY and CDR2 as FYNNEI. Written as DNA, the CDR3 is TGTGCCAGCAGTCCACAACCGAACGGGGGGGACTTC. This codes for CASSPQPNGGDF.

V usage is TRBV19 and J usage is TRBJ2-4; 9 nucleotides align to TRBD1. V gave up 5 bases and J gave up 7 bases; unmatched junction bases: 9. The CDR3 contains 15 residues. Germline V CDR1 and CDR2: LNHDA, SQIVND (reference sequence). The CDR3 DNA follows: TGTGCCAGTAGTCCACTACAGGGGGCCGTTAACATTCAGTACTTC. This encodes CASSPLQGAVNIQYF.

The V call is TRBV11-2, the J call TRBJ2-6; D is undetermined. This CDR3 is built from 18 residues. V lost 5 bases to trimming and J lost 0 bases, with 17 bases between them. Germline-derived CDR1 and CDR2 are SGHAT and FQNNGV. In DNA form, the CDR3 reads TGTGCCAGCAGCACGATACGGATGAGTTTCTCTGGGGCCAACGTCCTGACTTTC. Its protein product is CASSTIRMSFSGANVLTF.

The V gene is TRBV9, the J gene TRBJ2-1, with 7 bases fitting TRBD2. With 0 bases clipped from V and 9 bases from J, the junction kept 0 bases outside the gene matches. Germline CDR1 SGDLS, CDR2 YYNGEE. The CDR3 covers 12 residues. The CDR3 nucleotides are TGTGCCAGCAGCGTAGGCGGGGGTGAGCAGTTCTTC. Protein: CASSVGGGEQFF.

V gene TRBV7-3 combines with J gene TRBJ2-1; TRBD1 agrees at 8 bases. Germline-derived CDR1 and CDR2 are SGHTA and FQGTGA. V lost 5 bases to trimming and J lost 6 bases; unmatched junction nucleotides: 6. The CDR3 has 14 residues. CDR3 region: CASSLGQGPNEQFF. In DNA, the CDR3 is TGTGCCAGCAGCCTCGGACAGGGTCCCAATGAGCAGTTCTTC.

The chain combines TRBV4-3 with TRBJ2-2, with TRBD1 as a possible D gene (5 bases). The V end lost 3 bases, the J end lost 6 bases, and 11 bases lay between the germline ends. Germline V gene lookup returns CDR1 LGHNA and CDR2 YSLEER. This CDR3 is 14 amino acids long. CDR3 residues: CASSQSPRAGELFF. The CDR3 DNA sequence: TGCGCCAGCAGCCAGAGTCCCAGGGCCGGGGAGCTGTTTTTT.

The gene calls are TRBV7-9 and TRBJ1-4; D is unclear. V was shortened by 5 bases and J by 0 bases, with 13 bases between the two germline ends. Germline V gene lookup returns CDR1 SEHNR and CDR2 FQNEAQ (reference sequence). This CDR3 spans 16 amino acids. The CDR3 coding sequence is TGTGCCAGCAGCCAAGTGGGGTTTACAACTAATGAAAAACTGTTTTTT. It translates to CASSQVGFTTNEKLFF.

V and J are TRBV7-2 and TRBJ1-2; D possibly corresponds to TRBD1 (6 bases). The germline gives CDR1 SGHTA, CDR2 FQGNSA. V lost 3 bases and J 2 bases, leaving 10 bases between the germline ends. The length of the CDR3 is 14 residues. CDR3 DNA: TGTGCCAGCAGCTTGGCCACAGGGAACTATGGCTACACCTTC. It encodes CASSLATGNYGYTF.

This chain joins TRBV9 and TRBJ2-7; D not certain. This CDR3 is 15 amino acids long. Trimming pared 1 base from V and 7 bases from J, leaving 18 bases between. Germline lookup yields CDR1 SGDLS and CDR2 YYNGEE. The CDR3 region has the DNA TGTGCCAGCAGCGTAAGTGTTGGAACTCCTAAAGAGCAGTACTTC. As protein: CASSVSVGTPKEQYF. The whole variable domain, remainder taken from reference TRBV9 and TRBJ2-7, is DSGVTQTPKHLITATGQRVTLRCSPRSGDLSVYWYQQSLDQGLQFLIQYYNGEERAKGNILERFSAQQFPDLHSELNLSSLELGDSALYFCASSVSVGTPKEQYFGPGTRLTVT.

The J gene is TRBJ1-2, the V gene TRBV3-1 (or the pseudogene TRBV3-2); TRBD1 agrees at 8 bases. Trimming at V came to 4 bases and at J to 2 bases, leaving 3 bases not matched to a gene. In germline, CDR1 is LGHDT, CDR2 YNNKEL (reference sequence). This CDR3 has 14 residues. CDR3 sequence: CASSLRTGNYGYTF. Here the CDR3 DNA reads TGTGCCAGCAGCCTCCGGACAGGGAACTATGGCTACACCTTC.

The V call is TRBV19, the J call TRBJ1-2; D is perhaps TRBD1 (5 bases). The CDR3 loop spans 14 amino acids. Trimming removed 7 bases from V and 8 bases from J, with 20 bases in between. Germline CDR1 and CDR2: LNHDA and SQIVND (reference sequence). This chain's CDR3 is CASNWPRGGGGYTF. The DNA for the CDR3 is TGTGCCAGTAACTGGCCGAGGGGAGGTGGCGGCTACACCTTC.

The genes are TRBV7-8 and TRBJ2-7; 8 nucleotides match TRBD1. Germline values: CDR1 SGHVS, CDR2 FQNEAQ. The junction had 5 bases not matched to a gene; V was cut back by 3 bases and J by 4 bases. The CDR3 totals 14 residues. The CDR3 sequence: CASSFRTGGYEQYF. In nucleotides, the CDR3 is TGTGCCAGCAGCTTTCGAACAGGGGGGTACGAGCAGTACTTC.

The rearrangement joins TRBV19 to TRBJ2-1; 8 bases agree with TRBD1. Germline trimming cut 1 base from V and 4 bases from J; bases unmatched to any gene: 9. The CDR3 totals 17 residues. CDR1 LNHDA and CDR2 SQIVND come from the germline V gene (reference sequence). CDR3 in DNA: TGTGCCAGTAGTATAGGGGAACACAGGGGGGCTTACAATGAGCAGTTCTTC. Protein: CASSIGEHRGAYNEQFF.

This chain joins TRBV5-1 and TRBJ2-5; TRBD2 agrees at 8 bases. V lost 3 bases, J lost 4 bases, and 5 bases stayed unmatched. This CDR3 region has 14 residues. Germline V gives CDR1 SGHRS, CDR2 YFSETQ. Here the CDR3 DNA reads TGCGCCAGCAGCTCAACAGCGGGAGCAGAGACCCAGTACTTC. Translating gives CASSSTAGAETQYF.